This TCR beta chain was found in a study of blood T cell repertoires in COVID-19. The CDR3 consists of 16 residues. Germline-derived CDR1 and CDR2 are SGHTA and FQGTGA. With 5 bases removed from V and 2 bases from J, the gap between germline ends came to 17 bases. Some clones are missing from TCRdb's copy, which holds only in-frame ones; the method was immunoSEQ multiplex PCR. Of 150,000 to 250,000 clones listed, around four fifths are singletons. The chain employs TRBV7-3 and TRBJ2-3; tentative D call: TRBD2 (5 bases). Sequenced sample: peripheral blood. The sequence was obtained from a human donor with acute or convalescent COVID-19. The donor label of this sample is uncertain. The CDR3 reads CASSPYGLELTDTQYF. CDR3 DNA: TGTGCCAGCAGCCCCTACGGACTTGAACTCACAGATACGCAGTATTTT.